One sample yielded the 20 T cell receptor beta chains listed below, sequenced in a study of identical twins. TCRdb processed the 5' RACE reads anew with MiXCR; each CDR3 protein has one entry. The top ten hold 2.5% to 3% of the sample, which has some 560,000 distinct CDR3 sequences, just under 10% seen once. Separately, the same data were catalogued under a study of yellow fever vaccine responses in identical twins.

What was sequenced was PBMCs. The receptors were gathered from a woman between 18 and 29 years old in good health.

This clonotype was counted ten times or more. The chain links TRBV5-4 to TRBJ2-7, with a tentative D call TRBD2 (5 bases). Germline-derived CDR1 and CDR2 are SGHNT and YYREEE (reference sequence). The CDR3 runs 14 residues. V was pared by 4 bases and J by 3 bases, with 14 bases between. CDR3 in DNA: TGTGCCAGCAGCAAAGACCCAGGAGGCTACGAGCAGTACTTC. Its protein product is CASSKDPGGYEQYF.

The table lists this clonotype with many counts. This rearrangement joins TRBV7-9 to TRBJ2-1; no clear D gene. Trimming stripped 1 base from V and 8 bases from J, with 12 bases between. The CDR3 contains 14 residues. From germline, CDR1 is SEHNR and CDR2 FQNEAQ (reference sequence). The CDR3 DNA is TGTGCCAGCAGCTTAGATTTTGGGGTAGATGAGCAGTTCTTC. Translated, it gives CASSLDFGVDEQFF. Filled out from reference TRBV7-9 and TRBJ2-1, the complete variable domain reads DTGVSQNPRHKITKRGQNVTFRCDPISEHNRLYWYRQTLGQGPEFLTYFQNEAQLEKSRLLSDRFSAERPKGSFSTLEIQRTEQGDSAMYLCASSLDFGVDEQFFGPGTRLTVL.

The chain links TRBV19 to TRBJ1-5, with TRBD1 as a possible D gene (5 bases). The CDR3 spans 15 residues. Trimming removed 1 base at V and 4 bases at J, with 11 bases between. Germline CDR1 reads LNHDA; CDR2 reads SQIVND (reference sequence). CDR3 region: CASSIASGLNQPQHF. CDR3 coding DNA: TGTGCCAGTAGTATAGCGTCAGGGCTGAATCAGCCCCAGCATTTT. Full variable domain (rest looked up from reference TRBV19 and TRBJ1-5): DGGITQSPKYLFRKEGQNVTLSCEQNLNHDAMYWYRQDPGQGLRLIYYSQIVNDFQKGDIAEGYSVSREKKESFPLTVTSAQKNPTAFYLCASSIASGLNQPQHFGDGTRLSIL.

This clonotype was picked up a small number of times. The chain couples TRBV6-1 to TRBJ1-6; D might be TRBD1 (6 bases). V was clipped by 8 bases and J by 10 bases, with 21 bases between them. The CDR3 is 15 residues long. The germline gives CDR1 MNHNS, CDR2 SASEGT. The CDR3 spells CASAKGGLGVSPLHF. In nucleotides, the CDR3 is TGTGCCAGCGCGAAGGGGGGCTTGGGGGTATCACCCCTCCACTTT.

This clonotype has just a few counts. The chain is built from TRBV20-1 and TRBJ2-5, with D perhaps matching TRBD2 (6 bases). CDR1 is DFQATT and CDR2 is SNEGSKA in the germline V gene (reference sequence). Between the trimmed V and J ends, which lost 2 bases and 3 bases, there was a span of 10 bases. CDR3 size: 13 residues. CDR3 sequence reads: CSARIWEEETQYF. The CDR3 DNA sequence: TGCAGTGCTAGAATCTGGGAGGAAGAGACCCAGTACTTC.

The chain carries TRBV3-1 and TRBJ2-3; D not certain. This CDR3 is built from 15 residues. Germline lookup yields CDR1 LGHDT and CDR2 YNNKEL (reference sequence). The V end lost 0 bases, the J end lost 6 bases, and 13 bases lay between the germline ends. As DNA, the CDR3 is TGTGCCAGCAGCCAAGAAACGGTCACCTCCGATACGCAGTATTTT. It translates to CASSQETVTSDTQYF.

This clonotype was picked up many times. V gene TRBV12-3 or TRBV12-4 combines with J gene TRBJ2-1; 9 nucleotides match TRBD2. This CDR3 has 14 residues. The CDR3 protein is CGKRGSSGMSEQFF. The CDR3, as DNA: TGTGGGAAGAGGGGGTCTAGCGGGATGAGTGAGCAGTTCTTC.

This clonotype was counted only a few times. The V gene is TRBV5-1, the J gene TRBJ2-2; TRBD2 agrees at 11 bases. The CDR3 runs 20 residues. Germline CDR1 and CDR2: SGHRS and YFSETQ. Unmatched junction bases numbered 19, after V lost 4 bases and J lost 5 bases. The CDR3: CASSGPLAGDSVGWTGELFF. The CDR3, as DNA: TGCGCCAGCAGCGGCCCACTAGCGGGAGATTCGGTTGGGTGGACCGGGGAGCTGTTTTTT.

This clonotype was observed at least ten times. The chain recombines TRBV20-1 with TRBJ2-1, with TRBD2 matching 7 bases. There are 15 residues in the CDR3. Germline loops: CDR1 DFQATT, CDR2 SNEGSKA (reference sequence). The V gene end was trimmed by 0 bases and the J gene end by 4 bases; junction bases not matched to a gene: 6. The CDR3 sequence: CSARDLGLDYNEQFF. The CDR3 DNA reads TGCAGTGCTAGAGATCTTGGACTAGATTACAATGAGCAGTTCTTC.

In this sample, this clonotype turned up many times. The chain has TRBV20-1 and TRBJ2-7, with D possibly being TRBD1 (5 bases). The CDR3 is 13 amino acids. Trimming left V 7 bases short and J 0 bases short, with 13 bases between. Germline V gives CDR1 DFQATT, CDR2 SNEGSKA (reference sequence). The CDR3, as DNA: TGCAGTGAACGGGCCAGGGCCTCCTACGAGCAGTACTTC. Protein: CSERARASYEQYF.

This chain uses TRBV12-3 or TRBV12-4 with TRBJ2-1, with D perhaps TRBD2 (7 bases). CDR3 length: 12 amino acids. V lost 0 bases and J 13 bases, leaving 10 bases between the germline ends. The DNA for the CDR3 is TGTGCCAGCAGTTTAGCGGGGGGGCTTCAGTTCTTC. Amino acid sequence: CASSLAGGLQFF.

CDR3 region: CASSQGPRDRAYEQYF. For the CDR3, the DNA is TGCGCCAGCAGCCAAGGCCCCCGGGACAGGGCCTACGAGCAGTACTTC. The chain couples TRBV4-3 to TRBJ2-7; 9 nucleotides agree with TRBD1. Trimming at V came to 1 base and at J to 2 bases, leaving 6 bases not matched to a gene. Per the germline V gene, CDR1 is LGHNA and CDR2 is YSLEER. The CDR3 has 16 residues.

V gene TRBV7-9 combines with J gene TRBJ2-7; D may be TRBD1 or TRBD2 (5 bases each). This CDR3 is built from 15 residues. Trimming removed 1 base at V and 1 base at J, with 11 bases between. The germline gives CDR1 SEHNR, CDR2 FQNEAQ (reference sequence). The chain's CDR3 is CASSLDGAASYEQYF. The CDR3 nucleotides read TGTGCCAGCAGCTTAGACGGGGCAGCGTCCTACGAGCAGTACTTC.

With regard to this clonotype: The junction does not match germline at one end; this may be a read error. The V gene is TRBV10-3, the J gene TRBJ2-2; possibly TRBD1 for D (7 bases). The CDR3 has 20 residues. CDR1 is ENHRY and CDR2 is SYGVKD in the germline V gene. CDR3 protein: CAISERRSAGGLANTGELFF. CDR3 coding DNA: TGTGCCATTAGTGAGAGGAGGTCCGCAGGGGGGCTCGCGAACACCGGGGAGCTGTTTTTT.

This chain links TRBV9 with TRBJ1-3; possible D gene TRBD1, 5 bases. The CDR3 spans 16 residues. Germline V CDR1 and CDR2: SGDLS, YYNGEE. V was trimmed by 3 bases and J by 0 bases, leaving 13 bases between them. DNA for the CDR3: TGTGCCAGCAGCGCGACAGTAACCTACTCTGGAAACACCATATATTTT. This translates into CASSATVTYSGNTIYF.

This clonotype is a singleton in its sample. The V and J genes are TRBV29-1 and TRBJ2-1, with D perhaps assigned TRBD1 or TRBD2 (7 bases each). V was pared by 4 bases and J by 5 bases, with 12 bases between. Germline-derived CDR1 and CDR2 are SQVTM and ANQGSEA. The CDR3 is made up of 13 amino acids. CDR3 sequence: CSVARGGHNEQFF. CDR3 DNA sequence: TGCAGCGTTGCCAGGGGGGGCCACAATGAGCAGTTCTTC.

This clonotype was seen a few times. J is TRBJ2-7 and V is TRBV5-5, with 9 nucleotides matching TRBD1. Per germline, CDR1 SGHKS and CDR2 YYEKEE (reference sequence). This CDR3 is 15 amino acids long. V shed 4 bases and J 5 bases; nucleotides not matched to a gene: 10. CDR3 DNA: TGTGCCAGCAGCAACCCCGGGACAGGGTCGGACGAGCAGTACTTC. Translation: CASSNPGTGSDEQYF.

A few counts support this clonotype. The chain employs TRBV12-3 or TRBV12-4 and TRBJ2-5; no reliable D call. This CDR3 contains 13 residues. The V and J ends lost 4 bases and 5 bases respectively, with 11 bases between them. This CDR3 is CASSSYAKETQYF. DNA for the CDR3: TGTGCCAGCAGTTCCTACGCCAAGGAGACCCAGTACTTC.

In this sample, this clonotype turned up many times. The rearrangement uses TRBV6-2 or TRBV6-3 and TRBJ2-3; D call uncertain. This CDR3 comprises 15 residues. Germline lookup yields CDR1 MNHEY and CDR2 SVGEGT. Trimming cost V 8 bases and J 0 bases, with 15 bases left between them. CDR3 in DNA: TGTGCCAGCTCTAGATCAATTGCTAGCACAGATACGCAGTATTTT. This gives the protein CASSRSIASTDTQYF.

V is TRBV4-1 and J is TRBJ2-5, with no clear D. CDR3 length: 13 amino acids. The V gene lost 3 bases and the J gene lost 5 bases, with 10 bases spanning the gap. Germline values: CDR1 MGHRA, CDR2 YSYEKL. The CDR3 coding sequence is TGCGCCAGCAGCCACACACTCCGGGAGACCCAGTACTTC. Amino acids: CASSHTLRETQYF.